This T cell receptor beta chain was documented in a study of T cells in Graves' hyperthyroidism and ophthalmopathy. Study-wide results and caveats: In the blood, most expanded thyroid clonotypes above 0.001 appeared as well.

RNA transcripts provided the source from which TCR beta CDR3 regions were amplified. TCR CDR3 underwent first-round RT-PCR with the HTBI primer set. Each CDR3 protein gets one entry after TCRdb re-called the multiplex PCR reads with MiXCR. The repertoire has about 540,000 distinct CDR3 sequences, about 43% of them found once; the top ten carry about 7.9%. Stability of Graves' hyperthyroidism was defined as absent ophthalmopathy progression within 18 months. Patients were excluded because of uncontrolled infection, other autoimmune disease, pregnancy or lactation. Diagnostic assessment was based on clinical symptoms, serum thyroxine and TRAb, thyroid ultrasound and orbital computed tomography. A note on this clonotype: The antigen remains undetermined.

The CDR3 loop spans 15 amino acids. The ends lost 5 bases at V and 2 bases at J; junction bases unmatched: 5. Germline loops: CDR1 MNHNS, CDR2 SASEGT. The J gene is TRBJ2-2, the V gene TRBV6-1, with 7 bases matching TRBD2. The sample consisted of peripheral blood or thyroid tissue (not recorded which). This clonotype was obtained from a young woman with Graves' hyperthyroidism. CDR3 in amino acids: CASSISGKNTGELFF. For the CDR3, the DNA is TGTGCCAGCAGTATCAGCGGGAAAAACACCGGGGAGCTGTTTTTT.